A single sample is the source of the 11 T cell receptor beta chains below, sequenced in a study of T cell responses to AZD1222 COVID-19 vaccine. Clones were sequenced by immunoSEQ multiplex PCR, and TCRdb holds only the in-frame ones, with some missing. This table holds roughly 90,000 clones, approximately 89% found once. The sample was peripheral blood, taken 28 days after the second AZD1222 dose. These receptors were taken from an adult who received the AZD1222 COVID-19 vaccine.

The gene calls are TRBV6-5 and TRBJ1-1; perhaps TRBD1 as D (5 bases). The CDR3 totals 15 residues. Germline values: CDR1 MNHEY, CDR2 SVGAGI. V gave up 5 bases and J gave up 2 bases, with 15 bases separating them. CDR3 DNA: TGTGCCAGCAGTCCCTTTCAGGGATTAAACACTGAAGCTTTCTTT. Translation: CASSPFQGLNTEAFF.

The chain carries TRBV9 and TRBJ2-2; 7 nucleotides align to TRBD2. The CDR3 is made up of 16 amino acids. In germline, CDR1 is SGDLS, CDR2 YYNGEE. V lost 0 bases and J lost 0; bases outside the gene matches: 2. DNA of the CDR3: TGTGCCAGCAGCGTAGGAGCGGGGTCGAACACCGGGGAGCTGTTTTTT. It codes for CASSVGAGSNTGELFF.

The rearrangement uses TRBV5-6 and TRBJ2-1; 9 bases align to TRBD2. CDR3 length: 16 residues. Germline loops: CDR1 SGHDT, CDR2 YYEEEE. After removal of 6 bases from V and 4 bases from J, the junction contained 11 bases not matched to a gene. The CDR3 DNA is TGTGCCAGCACCCGGGGTAGCGGGGGCCTTTACAATGAGCAGTTCTTC. This encodes CASTRGSGGLYNEQFF.

The V gene is TRBV4-1, the J gene TRBJ1-4; D gene ambiguous. The ends were cut back, 0 bases at V and 0 bases at J, with 8 bases in the middle. Germline CDR1 is MGHRA and CDR2 is YSYEKL. The CDR3 runs to 16 residues. The CDR3 DNA reads TGCGCCAGCAGCCAAGATGCGGGCGCAACTAATGAAAAACTGTTTTTT. Its protein product is CASSQDAGATNEKLFF.

The V call is TRBV5-4, the J call TRBJ1-1; D is undetermined. Trimming took 3 bases from V and 1 from J, leaving 13 bases between them. CDR3 size: 15 residues. Germline V gives CDR1 SGHNT, CDR2 YYREEE (reference sequence). CDR3 coding DNA: TGTGCCAGCAGCTCTCGTCTGAAGGGGAACACTGAAGCTTTCTTT. This translates into CASSSRLKGNTEAFF.

The chain combines TRBV7-9 with TRBJ1-2; D not resolved. This CDR3 is 12 amino acids long. Germline CDR1 reads SEHNR; CDR2 reads FQNEAQ (reference sequence). V was clipped by 1 base and J by 6 bases, with 6 bases between them. CDR3 residues: CASSLVKDGYTF. The CDR3, as DNA: TGTGCCAGCAGCTTAGTGAAGGATGGCTACACCTTC.

V is TRBV20-1 and J is TRBJ2-3; no definite D call. This CDR3 spans 18 amino acids. V was clipped by 3 bases and J by 2 bases, with 24 bases between them. Germline V CDR1 and CDR2: DFQATT, SNEGSKA (reference sequence). CDR3 in amino acids: CSASSFMALPSNTDTQYF. CDR3 DNA: TGCAGTGCTAGTTCGTTCATGGCACTGCCGAGCAACACAGATACGCAGTATTTT.

The rearrangement joins TRBV10-3 to TRBJ2-1, with 7 positions matching TRBD1. Germline assignment: CDR1 ENHRY and CDR2 SYGVKD. The V gene end was trimmed by 6 bases and the J gene end by 4 bases; junction bases not matched to a gene: 9. The CDR3 is 15 amino acids. The CDR3 is CAIRPTGDQYNEQFF. The CDR3 DNA is TGTGCCATCAGGCCAACAGGGGACCAATACAATGAGCAGTTCTTC.

The chain has TRBV2 and TRBJ2-7; weak D call: TRBD2 (5 bases). V was cut by 2 bases and J by 3 bases, with 14 bases left in between. Germline CDR1 and CDR2: SNHLY and FYNNEI. This CDR3 comprises 15 residues. The CDR3: CASSEPGVGFYEQYF. The DNA of the CDR3 is TGTGCCAGCAGTGAACCCGGGGTAGGATTCTACGAGCAGTACTTC.

This chain connects TRBV7-2 to TRBJ2-2; D is uncertain. CDR1 is SGHTA, CDR2 FQGNSA, per germline. The CDR3 length is 17 residues. Trimming removed 2 bases at V and 3 bases at J, with 16 bases between. CDR3 bases: TGTGCCAGCAGCTTATCTTGGGTCACTCGGGACACCGGGGAGCTGTTTTTT. Its translation is CASSLSWVTRDTGELFF.

The CDR3 DNA is TGTGCCAGCAGTGAACAGGGGCCTGGGGAGCAGTACGTC. This codes for CASSEQGPGEQYV. The genes are TRBV6-1 and TRBJ2-7, with a tentative D call TRBD1 (6 bases). Germline CDR1 MNHNS, CDR2 SASEGT. The V and J ends lost 2 bases and 7 bases respectively, with 12 bases between them. This CDR3 is 13 amino acids long.